Following are 31 T cell receptor beta chains from one sample sequenced in a study of T cell responses to AZD1222 COVID-19 vaccine. The method was immunoSEQ multiplex PCR; TCRdb's version includes in-frame clones alone and lacks a portion of them. The repertoire holds 180,000 or so clones, around 92% seen once, with about 1.5% in the top ten. Source: peripheral blood, taken 28 days after the second AZD1222 dose. All receptors derive from an adult who received the AZD1222 COVID-19 vaccine.

The chain couples TRBV6-5 to TRBJ1-2; no clear D. Germline values: CDR1 MNHEY, CDR2 SVGAGI. The CDR3 runs 13 residues. Trimming stripped 2 bases from V and 6 bases from J, with 10 bases between. In DNA, the CDR3 is TGTGCCAGCAGTTACCGCCAGACTCATGGCTACACCTTC. It translates to CASSYRQTHGYTF.

This clone was seen only a few times. The rearrangement links TRBV9 to TRBJ1-2; TRBD1 aligns across 8 bases. This CDR3 is built from 17 residues. The V and J ends lost 4 bases and 4 bases, in that order; junction bases with no gene match: 15. CDR1 is SGDLS and CDR2 is YYNGEE in the germline V gene. The CDR3 here is CASSSWTGLEATYGYTF. CDR3 coding DNA: TGTGCCAGCAGCTCCTGGACAGGGTTGGAGGCAACCTATGGCTACACCTTC.

This clone has more than one count but fewer than ten. The V and J genes are TRBV5-6 and TRBJ2-1, with 9 bases aligning to TRBD1. Germline trimming cut 4 bases from V and 7 bases from J; bases unmatched to any gene: 9. In germline, CDR1 is SGHDT, CDR2 YYEEEE. The CDR3 has 15 amino acids. This chain's CDR3 is CASSVAWTGANEQFF. The CDR3 DNA sequence: TGTGCCAGCAGCGTGGCTTGGACAGGGGCAAATGAGCAGTTCTTC.

The chain recombines TRBV5-4 with TRBJ1-4; TRBD1 matches 7 bases. This CDR3 spans 15 amino acids. The V gene end was trimmed by 4 bases and the J gene end by 7 bases; junction bases not matched to a gene: 10. The germline V gene encodes CDR1 SGHNT and CDR2 YYREEE (reference sequence). The CDR3 nucleotides read TGTGCCAGCAGCCCTAACCCGGGACAGTTTGAAAAACTGTTTTTT. It encodes CASSPNPGQFEKLFF.

V gene TRBV7-9 combines with J gene TRBJ1-5, with 8 nucleotides matching TRBD1. The germline V gene encodes CDR1 SEHNR and CDR2 FQNEAQ (reference sequence). The V segment lost 9 bases and the J segment 7 bases; nucleotides outside the gene matches: 8. This CDR3 is 13 amino acids long. CDR3 loop: CASRQGAGQPQHF. The CDR3 region has the DNA TGTGCCAGTCGGCAGGGGGCCGGGCAGCCCCAGCATTTT.

The chain combines TRBV6-5 with TRBJ2-3, with D tentatively TRBD2 (7 bases). CDR1 and CDR2 from the germline V gene are MNHEY and SVGAGI. The V end was cut by 7 bases, the J end by 1 base, with 12 bases between. The CDR3 loop spans 14 amino acids. CDR3 residues: CASTRGAGTDTQYF. The DNA of the CDR3 is TGTGCCAGCACCCGGGGGGCCGGCACAGATACGCAGTATTTT.

This chain uses TRBV30 with TRBJ1-2; D might be TRBD1 (5 bases). The V gene's germline CDR1 is GTSNPN and CDR2 SVGIG (reference sequence). With 0 bases removed from V and 8 bases from J, the gap between germline ends came to 16 bases. The CDR3 is 14 amino acids. The chain's CDR3 is CAWSVGQGLRGYTF. CDR3 nucleotides: TGTGCCTGGAGTGTCGGCCAGGGTTTGAGGGGCTACACCTTC.

This chain joins TRBV6-2 or TRBV6-3 and TRBJ1-1; 7 bases fit TRBD1. V shed 2 bases, J shed 0 bases, and the junction held 12 bases outside the gene matches. The germline V gene encodes CDR1 MNHEY and CDR2 SVGEGT. The CDR3 runs 18 residues. The CDR3 reads CASSYTPGTVLMNTEAFF. The CDR3 region has the DNA TGTGCCAGCAGTTACACCCCCGGGACAGTCCTTATGAACACTGAAGCTTTCTTT.

This clone was recorded a few times. This sequence joins TRBV29-1 and TRBJ2-7, with 8 bases matching TRBD2. CDR1 SQVTM and CDR2 ANQGSEA come from the germline V gene. The V gene end was trimmed by 6 bases and the J gene end by 0 bases; junction bases not matched to a gene: 13. CDR3 length: 16 amino acids. The CDR3 sequence is CSVQGGGRLGSYEQYF. The CDR3 bases are TGCAGCGTCCAAGGCGGGGGGCGTTTAGGCTCCTACGAGCAGTACTTC.

CDR3 amino acids: CSASEQGDYGYTF. For the CDR3, the DNA is TGCAGCGCCTCAGAACAGGGCGACTATGGCTACACCTTC. The chain couples TRBV29-1 to TRBJ1-2, with D possibly TRBD1 on 6 matching bases. This CDR3 has 13 amino acids. The germline V and J ends were trimmed by 7 bases and 3 bases, with 15 bases remaining between them. Looked up from germline, CDR1 is SQVTM and CDR2 is ANQGSEA.

The rearrangement joins TRBV5-4 to TRBJ2-7, with 10 nucleotides matching TRBD2. The V gene end was trimmed by 2 bases and the J gene end by 5 bases; junction bases not matched to a gene: 4. CDR3 length equals 14 residues. Germline CDR1 and CDR2: SGHNT and YYREEE (reference sequence). The CDR3 loop reads CASSFSGRSNEQYF. DNA of the CDR3: TGTGCCAGCAGCTTTAGCGGGAGGAGCAACGAGCAGTACTTC.

This clone has only a few counts. In DNA form, the CDR3 reads TGTGCCAGTACCCCACTCGACAGGGGGCTTACTAACTATGGCTACACCTTC. Translation gives CASTPLDRGLTNYGYTF. The gene calls are TRBV19 and TRBJ1-2; 10 bases align to TRBD1. Germline CDR1 and CDR2: LNHDA and SQIVND (reference sequence). The trim removed 7 bases at V and 0 bases at J, leaving 11 bases unmatched. This CDR3 comprises 17 residues.

The CDR3 region has the DNA TGCGCCAGCAGCCAAGACCGGGCGGAGTCCTTCTACGAGCAGTACTTC. This sequence encodes CASSQDRAESFYEQYF. The chain combines TRBV4-3 with TRBJ2-7, with D unresolved. The length of the CDR3 is 16 residues. V was shortened by 0 bases and J by 3 bases, with 15 bases between the two germline ends. From germline, CDR1 is LGHNA and CDR2 YSLEER.

The chain links TRBV4-3 to TRBJ2-4, with D possibly being TRBD1 (6 bases). CDR3 length: 17 residues. Germline CDR1 and CDR2: LGHNA and YSLEER. V was pared by 0 bases and J by 1 base, with 13 bases between. CDR3 nucleotide sequence: TGCGCCAGCAGCCAAGATAGGGGGAATACGGCCAAAAACATTCAGTACTTC. This sequence encodes CASSQDRGNTAKNIQYF.

The rearrangement links TRBV25-1 to TRBJ1-1, with D perhaps matching TRBD1 (6 bases). The CDR3 runs to 16 residues. Trimming took 2 bases from V and 4 from J, leaving 17 bases between them. The germline CDR1 and CDR2 sequences are MGHDK and SYGVNS. The CDR3 sequence: CASSENRASAGTEAFF. The CDR3 bases are TGTGCCAGCAGTGAAAACAGGGCCTCTGCTGGCACTGAAGCTTTCTTT.

In DNA form, the CDR3 reads TGTGCCATCATACCAGGGAGGGGTCAGCCCCAGCATTTT. Translating it yields CAIIPGRGQPQHF. The gene calls are TRBV28 and TRBJ1-5; possibly TRBD1 for D (5 bases). Trimming stripped 10 bases from V and 6 bases from J, with 16 bases between. There are 13 residues in the CDR3. Germline CDR1 and CDR2: MDHEN and SYDVKM.

This chain connects TRBV6-5 to TRBJ1-1; 7 positions match TRBD1. The junction had 9 bases not matched to a gene; V was cut back by 7 bases and J by 1 base. Germline assignment: CDR1 MNHEY and CDR2 SVGAGI. The CDR3 is made up of 15 amino acids. The chain's CDR3 is CASTRGAGGNTEAFF. The CDR3 DNA follows: TGTGCCAGCACCCGCGGAGCAGGGGGGAACACTGAAGCTTTCTTT.

V usage is TRBV7-3 and J usage is TRBJ2-3, with 10 bases identical to TRBD2. The junction had 7 bases not matched to a gene; V was cut back by 5 bases and J by 5 bases. CDR1 SGHTA and CDR2 FQGTGA come from the germline V gene. This CDR3 has 15 amino acids. The CDR3 loop reads CASSPHGLAEDTQYF. The DNA for the CDR3 is TGTGCCAGCAGCCCACACGGACTAGCGGAAGATACGCAGTATTTT.

This rearrangement joins TRBV4-3 to TRBJ1-4; D uncertain. V was trimmed by 3 bases and J by 0 bases, leaving 11 bases between them. Germline V gene sequence: CDR1 LGHNA, CDR2 YSLEER. This CDR3 spans 16 amino acids. In DNA, the CDR3 is TGCGCCAGCAGCCAGATGAGGGCCGCAACTAATGAAAAACTGTTTTTT. Translation gives CASSQMRAATNEKLFF.

The chain combines TRBV9 with TRBJ2-3; 11 nucleotides align to TRBD2. Germline CDR1 reads SGDLS; CDR2 reads YYNGEE. The CDR3 consists of 16 residues. V lost 3 bases to trimming and J lost 3 bases; unmatched junction nucleotides: 6. This CDR3 reads CASSATGTSGTDTQYF. CDR3 nucleotides: TGTGCCAGCAGCGCAACCGGGACTAGCGGAACAGATACGCAGTATTTT.

The V gene is TRBV5-8, the J gene TRBJ1-1; 10 bases map to TRBD1. With 4 bases clipped from V and 4 bases from J, the junction kept 4 bases outside the gene matches. CDR1 is SGHTS, CDR2 YDEGEE, per germline. CDR3 length: 14 residues. The CDR3 bases are TGTGCCAGCAGCCGACAGGGGGCTAGCACTGAAGCTTTCTTT. Its protein product is CASSRQGASTEAFF. Using reference TRBV5-8 and TRBJ1-1 for the parts outside the CDR3, the full variable domain is EAGVTQSPTHLIKTRGQQATLRCSPISGHTSVYWYQQALGLGLQFLLWYDEGEERNRGNFPPRFSGRQFPNYSSELNVNALELEDSALYLCASSRQGASTEAFFGQGTRLTVV.

The gene calls are TRBV5-1 and TRBJ1-3, with 8 bases matching TRBD1. With V trimmed by 3 bases and J by 1 base, 3 bases remained unmatched. The CDR3 is made up of 15 amino acids. Per the germline V gene, CDR1 is SGHRS and CDR2 is YFSETQ. The CDR3 spells CASSWTGSSGNTIYF. CDR3 nucleotides: TGCGCCAGCAGCTGGACAGGGTCTTCTGGAAACACCATATATTTT.

The rearrangement joins TRBV10-3 to TRBJ1-6; TRBD1 might be the D (6 bases). The germline V gene encodes CDR1 ENHRY and CDR2 SYGVKD. The CDR3 sequence is 14 residues long. Between the trimmed V and J ends, which lost 10 bases and 5 bases, there was a span of 15 bases. CDR3 loop: CASQWRDNNSPLHF. CDR3 DNA sequence: TGTGCCAGCCAATGGAGGGACAATAATTCACCCCTCCACTTT.

In its sample, this clone was seen a few times. This rearrangement joins TRBV5-1 to TRBJ1-6; D perhaps matches TRBD1 (5 bases). CDR1 SGHRS and CDR2 YFSETQ come from the germline V gene. Trimming left V 5 bases short and J 8 bases short, with 11 bases between. The CDR3 has 13 amino acids. CDR3: CASRRDLDSPLHF. DNA for the CDR3: TGCGCCAGCAGGAGGGACCTGGATTCACCCCTCCACTTT.

The chain combines TRBV6-2 or TRBV6-3 with TRBJ2-1; 7 bases align to TRBD2. The CDR3 has 17 residues. The germline gives CDR1 MNHEY, CDR2 SVGEGT. Trimming took 3 bases from V and 2 from J; bases not matched to a gene: 10. The CDR3 DNA follows: TGTGCCAGCAGTTATACGTCGGGGGGAGGAACCTACAATGAGCAGTTCTTC. It specifies CASSYTSGGGTYNEQFF.

The V and J genes are TRBV19 and TRBJ1-1; TRBD1 agrees at 8 bases. The germline V gene has CDR1 LNHDA and CDR2 SQIVND (reference sequence). The CDR3 spans 16 residues. V shed 7 bases, J shed 8 bases, and the junction held 18 bases outside the gene matches. The CDR3 protein is CASKPGTGVRVEEAFF. The DNA for the CDR3 is TGTGCCAGTAAACCCGGGACAGGCGTCCGGGTGGAGGAAGCTTTCTTT. The full variable domain, in which reference TRBV19 and TRBJ1-1 provide the parts outside the CDR3, is DGGITQSPKYLFRKEGQNVTLSCEQNLNHDAMYWYRQDPGQGLRLIYYSQIVNDFQKGDIAEGYSVSREKKESFPLTVTSAQKNPTAFYLCASKPGTGVRVEEAFFGQGTRLTVV.

This clone has more than one count but fewer than ten. The chain couples TRBV6-2 or TRBV6-3 to TRBJ1-1; D may be TRBD1 (5 bases). Germline V lookup: CDR1 MNHEY, CDR2 SVGEGT. The CDR3 contains 14 residues. Trimming pared 5 bases from V and 0 bases from J, leaving 10 bases between. The CDR3 sequence is CASSQGNMNTEAFF. In DNA, the CDR3 is TGTGCCAGCAGTCAGGGAAACATGAACACTGAAGCTTTCTTT.

This clone was recorded once. The chain joins TRBV30 to TRBJ1-5; 11 nucleotides agree with TRBD1. CDR1 is GTSNPN and CDR2 is SVGIG in the germline V gene (reference sequence). Trimming cost V 0 bases and J 2 bases; bases outside gene matches: 3. This CDR3 has 16 amino acids. Here the CDR3 DNA reads TGTGCCTGGAGTGTGGACAGGGGGCCTGGCAATCAGCCCCAGCATTTT. Its protein is CAWSVDRGPGNQPQHF.

The chain couples TRBV12-3 or TRBV12-4 to TRBJ1-1; 7 bases fit TRBD1. This CDR3 is built from 13 residues. V gave up 3 bases and J gave up 5 bases; unmatched junction bases: 3. The CDR3 here is CASSFADRTEAFF. As DNA, the CDR3 is TGTGCCAGCAGTTTCGCGGACAGGACTGAAGCTTTCTTT.

V is TRBV2 and J is TRBJ2-7; D ambiguous. The germline CDR1 and CDR2 sequences are SNHLY and FYNNEI. V lost 7 bases and J 1 base, leaving 11 bases between the germline ends. The CDR3 contains 13 residues. The CDR3 DNA reads TGTGCCAGCAATAGGGAAGAGTCCTACGAGCAGTACTTC. The encoded protein is CASNREESYEQYF.

The genes are TRBV5-1 and TRBJ2-1; D remains ambiguous. Trimming took 4 bases from V and 6 from J, leaving 11 bases between them. The CDR3 sequence is 13 residues long. Germline CDR1 reads SGHRS; CDR2 reads YFSETQ. The CDR3 bases are TGCGCCAGCAGCCTTAGTCTGATCAATGAGCAGTTCTTC. This translates into CASSLSLINEQFF.